This TCR beta chain came from a study of blood T cell repertoires in COVID-19. As for the study in general: Samples representing acute and convalescent COVID-19 were sourced from the United States, Italy and Spain. The cDNA or gDNA used as material had been derived from T cells, B-cell-depleted T cells, or PBMCs.

The CDR3 has 15 amino acids. Germline V lookup: CDR1 SGHNT, CDR2 YYREEE (reference sequence). V was pared by 4 bases and J by 2 bases, with 8 bases of the junction left unmatched. Per the original methods: Counts of nucleated cells, estimated from reference gene primer amplification, were obtained. Here immunoSEQ multiplex PCR was the method, and the copy in TCRdb shows in-frame clones only, minus some. V, J and clone size derive from that table, while D and trimming were established from the DNA sequence. This table has some 93,000 clones, about 86% appearing once. The chain recombines TRBV5-4 with TRBJ2-5; TRBD1 matches 7 bases. The sequence was obtained from a man aged 55 to 70 with acute or convalescent COVID-19. The sequenced sample consisted of peripheral blood. The CDR3 is CASSHPPTGQETQYF. CDR3 nucleotide sequence: TGTGCCAGCAGCCACCCCCCGACAGGGCAAGAGACCCAGTACTTC.